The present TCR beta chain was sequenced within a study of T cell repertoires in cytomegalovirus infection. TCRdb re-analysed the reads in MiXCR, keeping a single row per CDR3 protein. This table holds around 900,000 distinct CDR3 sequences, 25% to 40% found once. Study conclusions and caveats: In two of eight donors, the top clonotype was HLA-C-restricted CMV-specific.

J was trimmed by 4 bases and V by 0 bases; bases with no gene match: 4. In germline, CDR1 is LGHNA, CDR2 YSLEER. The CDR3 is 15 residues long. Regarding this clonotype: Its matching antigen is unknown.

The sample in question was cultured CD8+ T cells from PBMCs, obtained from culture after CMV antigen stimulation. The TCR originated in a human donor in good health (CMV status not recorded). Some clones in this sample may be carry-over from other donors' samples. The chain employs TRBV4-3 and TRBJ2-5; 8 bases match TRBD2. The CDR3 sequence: CASSQERGAGETQYF. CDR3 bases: TGCGCCAGCAGCCAAGAGCGGGGGGCAGGAGAGACCCAGTACTTC.